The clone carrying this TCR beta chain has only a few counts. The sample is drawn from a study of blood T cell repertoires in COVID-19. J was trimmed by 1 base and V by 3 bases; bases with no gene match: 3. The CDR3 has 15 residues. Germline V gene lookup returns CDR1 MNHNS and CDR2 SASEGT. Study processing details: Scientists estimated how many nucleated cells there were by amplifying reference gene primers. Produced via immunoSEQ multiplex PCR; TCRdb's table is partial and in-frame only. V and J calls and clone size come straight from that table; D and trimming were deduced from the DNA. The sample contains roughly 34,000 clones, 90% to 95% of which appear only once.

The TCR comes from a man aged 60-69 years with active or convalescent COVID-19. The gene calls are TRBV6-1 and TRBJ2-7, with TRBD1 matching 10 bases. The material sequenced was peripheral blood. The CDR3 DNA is TGTGCCAGCAGTGACCCGGGACAGGGGTCCTACGAGCAGTACTTC. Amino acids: CASSDPGQGSYEQYF.